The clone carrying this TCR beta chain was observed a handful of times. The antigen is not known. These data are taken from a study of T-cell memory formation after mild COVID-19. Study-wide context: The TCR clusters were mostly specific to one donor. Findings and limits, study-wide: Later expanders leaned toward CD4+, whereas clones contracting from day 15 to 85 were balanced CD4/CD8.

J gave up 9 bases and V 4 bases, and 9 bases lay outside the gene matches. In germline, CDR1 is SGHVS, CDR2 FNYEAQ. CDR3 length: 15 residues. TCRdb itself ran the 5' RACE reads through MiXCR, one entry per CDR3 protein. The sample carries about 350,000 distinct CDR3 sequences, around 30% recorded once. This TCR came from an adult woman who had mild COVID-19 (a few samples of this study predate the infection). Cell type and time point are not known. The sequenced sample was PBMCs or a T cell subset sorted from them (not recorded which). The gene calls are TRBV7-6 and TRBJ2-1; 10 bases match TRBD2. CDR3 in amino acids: CASSSERGGFTEQFF. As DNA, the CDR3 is TGTGCCAGCAGCTCCGAGCGGGGGGGCTTTACTGAGCAGTTCTTC. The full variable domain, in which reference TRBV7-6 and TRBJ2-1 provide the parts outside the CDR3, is GAGVSQSPRYKVTKRGQDVALRCDPISGHVSLYWYRQALGQGPEFLTYFNYEAQQDKSGLPNDRFSAERPEGSISTLTIQRTEQRDSAMYRCASSSERGGFTEQFFGPGTRLTVL.